This T cell receptor beta chain was documented in a study of CD8 T cells in Susac syndrome. Per germline, CDR1 SQVTM and CDR2 ANQGSEA. This CDR3 contains 12 residues. The V end was cut by 6 bases, the J end by 2 bases, with 11 bases between. A quantity of roughly 0.5 to 1 ug RNA underwent reverse transcription using random hexamers. Across 54 Vbeta and 13 Jbeta, immunoSEQ multiplex PCR amplified TCR beta CDR3. TCRdb ran MiXCR on the immunoSEQ multiplex PCR reads and lists one entry per CDR3 protein. The profile shows over 150,000 distinct CDR3 sequences, 90% to 95% of them singletons. This TCR came from a human donor with multiple sclerosis. Sequenced sample: CD4+ T cells from PBMCs. The J gene is TRBJ2-7, the V gene TRBV29-1; possibly TRBD1 for D (6 bases). CDR3 loop: CSVGHSPYEQYF. The CDR3 DNA is TGCAGCGTGGGACACAGCCCCTACGAGCAGTACTTC.